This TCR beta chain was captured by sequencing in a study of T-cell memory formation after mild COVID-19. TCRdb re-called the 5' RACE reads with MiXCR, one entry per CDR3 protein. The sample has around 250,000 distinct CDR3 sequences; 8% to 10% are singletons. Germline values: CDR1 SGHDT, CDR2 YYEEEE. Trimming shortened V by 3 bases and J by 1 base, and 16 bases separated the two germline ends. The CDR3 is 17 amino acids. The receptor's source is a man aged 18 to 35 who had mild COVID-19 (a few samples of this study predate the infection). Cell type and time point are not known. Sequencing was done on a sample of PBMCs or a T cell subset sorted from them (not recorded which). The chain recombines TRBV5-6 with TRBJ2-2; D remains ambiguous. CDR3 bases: TGTGCCAGCAGCTCCCTTATCCGACAACGGAACACCGGGGAGCTGTTTTTT. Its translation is CASSSLIRQRNTGELFF.